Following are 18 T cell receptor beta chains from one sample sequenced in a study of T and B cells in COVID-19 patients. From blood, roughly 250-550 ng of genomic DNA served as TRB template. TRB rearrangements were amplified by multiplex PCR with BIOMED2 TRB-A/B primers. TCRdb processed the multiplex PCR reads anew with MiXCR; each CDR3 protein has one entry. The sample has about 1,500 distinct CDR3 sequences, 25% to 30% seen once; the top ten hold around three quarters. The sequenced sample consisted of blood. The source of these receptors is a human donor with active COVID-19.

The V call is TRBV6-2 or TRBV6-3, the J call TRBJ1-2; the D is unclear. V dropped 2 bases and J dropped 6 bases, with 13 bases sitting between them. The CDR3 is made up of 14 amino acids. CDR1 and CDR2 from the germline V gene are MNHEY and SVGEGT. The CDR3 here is CASSYGKGLDGYTF. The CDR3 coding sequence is TGTGCCAGCAGTTACGGTAAAGGGCTTGATGGCTACACCTTC.

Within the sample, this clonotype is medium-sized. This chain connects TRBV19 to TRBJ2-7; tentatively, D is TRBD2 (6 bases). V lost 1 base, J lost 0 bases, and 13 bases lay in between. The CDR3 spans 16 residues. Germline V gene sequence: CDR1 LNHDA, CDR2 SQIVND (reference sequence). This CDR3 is CASSIGGTEISYEQYF. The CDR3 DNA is TGTGCCAGTAGTATAGGGGGGACTGAGATCTCCTACGAGCAGTACTTC.

CDR3 bases: TGCGCCAGCAGCCAAGGAAGTAGCGGCATGAATGAGCAGTTCTTC. Its translation is CASSQGSSGMNEQFF. The gene calls are TRBV4-3 and TRBJ2-1; maybe TRBD2 (6 bases). This CDR3 is 15 amino acids long. The V gene lost 1 base and the J gene lost 7 bases, with 14 bases spanning the gap. Germline-derived CDR1 and CDR2 are LGHNA and YSLEER.

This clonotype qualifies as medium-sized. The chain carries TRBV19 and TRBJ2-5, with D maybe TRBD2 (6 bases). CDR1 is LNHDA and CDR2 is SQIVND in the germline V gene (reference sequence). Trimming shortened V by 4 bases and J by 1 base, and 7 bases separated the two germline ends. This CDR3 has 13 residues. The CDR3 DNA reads TGTGCCAGTAGTAGGGACTTCCAAGAGACCCAGTACTTC. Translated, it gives CASSRDFQETQYF. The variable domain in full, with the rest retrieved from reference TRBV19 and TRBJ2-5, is DGGITQSPKYLFRKEGQNVTLSCEQNLNHDAMYWYRQDPGQGLRLIYYSQIVNDFQKGDIAEGYSVSREKKESFPLTVTSAQKNPTAFYLCASSRDFQETQYFGPGTRLLVL.

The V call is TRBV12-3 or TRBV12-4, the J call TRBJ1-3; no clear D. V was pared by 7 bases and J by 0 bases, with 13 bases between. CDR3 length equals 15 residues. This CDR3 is CASIRRGVSGNTIYF. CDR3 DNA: TGTGCCAGCATTCGTCGCGGGGTCTCTGGAAACACCATATATTTT.

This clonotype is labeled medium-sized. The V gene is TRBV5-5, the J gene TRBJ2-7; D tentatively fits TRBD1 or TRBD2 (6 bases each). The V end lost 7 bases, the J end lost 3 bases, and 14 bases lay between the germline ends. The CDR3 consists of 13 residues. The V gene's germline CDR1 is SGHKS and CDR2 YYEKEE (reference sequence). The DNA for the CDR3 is TGTGCCAGCGGGCGGGACAACTTCTACGAGCAGTACTTC. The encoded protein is CASGRDNFYEQYF.

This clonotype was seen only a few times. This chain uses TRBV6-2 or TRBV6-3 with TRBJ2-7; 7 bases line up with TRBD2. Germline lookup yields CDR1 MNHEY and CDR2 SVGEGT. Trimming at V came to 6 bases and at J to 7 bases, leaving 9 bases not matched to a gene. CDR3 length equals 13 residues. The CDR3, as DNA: TGTGCCAGCAGAGGGGAGGGCCTTCGGGAGCAGTACTTC. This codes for CASRGEGLREQYF.

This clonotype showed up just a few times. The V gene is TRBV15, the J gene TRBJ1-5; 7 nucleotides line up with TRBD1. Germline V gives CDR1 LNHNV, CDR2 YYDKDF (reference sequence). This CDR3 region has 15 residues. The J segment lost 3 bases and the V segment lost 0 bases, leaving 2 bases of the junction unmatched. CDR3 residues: CATSRETGTNQPQHF. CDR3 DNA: TGTGCCACCAGCAGAGAGACAGGGACCAATCAGCCCCAGCATTTT.

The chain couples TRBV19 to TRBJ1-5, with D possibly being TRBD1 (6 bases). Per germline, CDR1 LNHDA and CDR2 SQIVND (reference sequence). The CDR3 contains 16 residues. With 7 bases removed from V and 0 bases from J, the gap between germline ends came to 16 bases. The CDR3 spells CASTLRGAYSNQPQHF. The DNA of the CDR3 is TGTGCCAGTACCCTTAGGGGGGCCTATAGCAATCAGCCCCAGCATTTT.

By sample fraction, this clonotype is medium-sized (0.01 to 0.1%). The CDR3 is CASSPIDLTDYSGELFF. CDR3 in DNA: TGTGCCAGCAGTCCCATCGACCTAACAGACTACTCCGGGGAGCTGTTTTTT. The J gene is TRBJ2-2, the V gene TRBV6-5; perhaps TRBD2 as D (5 bases). Germline V gene sequence: CDR1 MNHEY, CDR2 SVGAGI. Deletions cut 5 bases from V and 6 bases from J, with 22 bases between. CDR3 length: 17 residues.

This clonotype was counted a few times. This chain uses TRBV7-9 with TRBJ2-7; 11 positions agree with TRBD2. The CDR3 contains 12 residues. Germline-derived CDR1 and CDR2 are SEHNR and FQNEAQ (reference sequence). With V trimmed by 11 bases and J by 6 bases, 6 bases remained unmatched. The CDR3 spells CAGIAGGGEQYF. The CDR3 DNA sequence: TGTGCCGGGATAGCGGGAGGGGGCGAGCAGTACTTC.

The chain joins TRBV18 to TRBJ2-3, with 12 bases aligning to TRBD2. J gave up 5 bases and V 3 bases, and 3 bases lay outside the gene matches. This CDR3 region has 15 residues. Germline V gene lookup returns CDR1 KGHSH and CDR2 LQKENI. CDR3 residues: CASSPGLAGLDTQYF. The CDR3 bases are TGTGCCAGCTCACCTGGACTAGCGGGACTAGATACGCAGTATTTT.

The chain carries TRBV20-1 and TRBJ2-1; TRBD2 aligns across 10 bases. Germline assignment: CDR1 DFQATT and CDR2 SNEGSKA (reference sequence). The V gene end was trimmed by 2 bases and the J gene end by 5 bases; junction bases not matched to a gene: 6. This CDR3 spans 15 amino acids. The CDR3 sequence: CSARQGLAVNNEQFF. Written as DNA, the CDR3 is TGCAGTGCTAGACAAGGACTAGCGGTTAACAATGAGCAGTTCTTC.

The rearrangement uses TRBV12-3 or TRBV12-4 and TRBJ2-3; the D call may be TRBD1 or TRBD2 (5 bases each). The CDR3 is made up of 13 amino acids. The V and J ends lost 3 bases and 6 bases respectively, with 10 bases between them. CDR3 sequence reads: CASSFRGRDTQYF. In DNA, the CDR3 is TGTGCCAGCAGTTTCCGGGGACGGGATACGCAGTATTTT.

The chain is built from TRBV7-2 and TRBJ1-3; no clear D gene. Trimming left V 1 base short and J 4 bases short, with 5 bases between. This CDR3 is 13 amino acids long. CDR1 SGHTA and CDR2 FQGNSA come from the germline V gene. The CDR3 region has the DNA TGTGCCAGCAGCTTAGGGGTGGGAAACACCATATATTTT. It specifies CASSLGVGNTIYF. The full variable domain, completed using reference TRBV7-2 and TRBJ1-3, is GAGVSQSPSNKVTEKGKDVELRCDPISGHTALYWYRQSLGQGLEFLIYFQGNSAPDKSGLPSDRFSAERTGGSVSTLTIQRTQQEDSAVYLCASSLGVGNTIYFGEGSWLTVV.

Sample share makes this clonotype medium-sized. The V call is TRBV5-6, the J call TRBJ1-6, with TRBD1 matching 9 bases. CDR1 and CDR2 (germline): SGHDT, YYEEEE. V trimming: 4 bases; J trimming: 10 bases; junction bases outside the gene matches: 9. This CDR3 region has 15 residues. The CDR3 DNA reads TGTGCCAGCAGCACCTTGACAGGGGGTGGCTCACCCCTCCACTTT. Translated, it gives CASSTLTGGGSPLHF.

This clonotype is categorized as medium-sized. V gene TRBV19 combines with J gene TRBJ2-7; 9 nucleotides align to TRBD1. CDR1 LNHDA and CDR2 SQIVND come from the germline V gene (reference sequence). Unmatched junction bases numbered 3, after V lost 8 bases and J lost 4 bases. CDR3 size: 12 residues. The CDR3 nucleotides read TGTGCCAGTGGGACAGGGCTTTACGAGCAGTACTTC. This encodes CASGTGLYEQYF. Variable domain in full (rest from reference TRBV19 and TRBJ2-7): DGGITQSPKYLFRKEGQNVTLSCEQNLNHDAMYWYRQDPGQGLRLIYYSQIVNDFQKGDIAEGYSVSREKKESFPLTVTSAQKNPTAFYLCASGTGLYEQYFGPGTRLTVT.

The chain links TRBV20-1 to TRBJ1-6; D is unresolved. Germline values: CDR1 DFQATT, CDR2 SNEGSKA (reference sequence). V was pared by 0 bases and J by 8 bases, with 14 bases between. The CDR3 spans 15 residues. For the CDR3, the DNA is TGCAGTGCTAGAGATCCCGGGGAATGGGATTCACCCCTCCACTTT. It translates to CSARDPGEWDSPLHF.